This TCR beta chain stems from a study of CD4+ T cells in melanoma (dated by TCRdb to the early 2020s). Study-wide context: Neoantigen-specific CD4+ T cells in human melanoma were investigated in the study.

The CDR3 goes from the cysteine to the phenylalanine over 15 residues. Only the CDR3 DNA is retained, 45 bases long and in frame from the first base. V lost 6 bases and J lost 5 bases, and the count of bases not matched to a germline gene is 12. The CDR1 and CDR2 encoded by the germline V gene (reference sequence) are MNHEY and SMNVEV. The receptor library was made with the immunoSEQ multiplex PCR assay. Here the immuneACCESS table is served through TCRdb, limited to in-frame sequences with V and J called. Missing clones are a known gap in these copies; in checked studies unresolved V genes cover under half, and the rest lacks a known reason. The sample contains tens of thousands of clones, roughly three quarters of them found a single time. The ten largest clones take up 4.8% of the sample. Patients with melanoma were used as donors. This clone was recorded a few times. It has no known antigen specificity. No qualities accompany the bases; no much larger clone lies one base away.

General study outcomes and caveats: Neoantigen-specific CD4+ T cells in melanoma were reported to show diverse differentiation states. The report described a correlation between neoantigen-specific CD4+ T cells and the function of CD8+ T cells, macrophages and B cells.

The sample taken for sequencing was tumor tissue. The TCR comes from a human donor with melanoma. The rearrangement joined TRBV27 to TRBJ1-2; 7 central bases correspond to TRBD1. The sequenced DNA: TGTGCCAGCAGCACATTAAACCAGGGGGGTTATGGCTACACCTTC. Translated, it gives CASSTLNQGGYGYTF.